This entry lists 28 T cell receptor beta chains sequenced from one sample in a study of T-cell memory formation after mild COVID-19. Each CDR3 protein gets one entry after TCRdb re-called the 5' RACE reads with MiXCR. The table shows 550,000 to 700,000 distinct CDR3 sequences, with about 20% occurring only once. The sample consisted of PBMCs or a T cell subset sorted from them (not recorded which). The receptors shown here come from an adult woman who had mild COVID-19 (a few samples of this study predate the infection). Cell type and time point are not known.

This clonotype was seen a handful of times. The chain recombines TRBV7-6 with TRBJ2-3; TRBD1 is a possible D gene (6 bases). Germline loops: CDR1 SGHVS, CDR2 FNYEAQ. The V end was cut by 5 bases, the J end by 4 bases, with 13 bases between. The CDR3 spans 14 residues. CDR3 in amino acids: CASSPTWGPDTQYF. Written as DNA, the CDR3 is TGTGCCAGCAGCCCAACTTGGGGGCCAGATACGCAGTATTTT.

This clonotype was seen more than once but under ten times. The chain combines TRBV9 with TRBJ1-1, with 8 nucleotides matching TRBD1. V shed 4 bases and J 1 base; nucleotides not matched to a gene: 12. Looked up from germline, CDR1 is SGDLS and CDR2 is YYNGEE. This CDR3 region has 17 residues. CDR3 region: CASSTPRGGQGNTEAFF. The DNA for the CDR3 is TGTGCCAGCAGCACCCCGCGGGGTGGACAGGGGAACACTGAAGCTTTCTTT. The full variable domain, its missing parts supplied by reference TRBV9 and TRBJ1-1, is DSGVTQTPKHLITATGQRVTLRCSPRSGDLSVYWYQQSLDQGLQFLIQYYNGEERAKGNILERFSAQQFPDLHSELNLSSLELGDSALYFCASSTPRGGQGNTEAFFGQGTRLTVV.

This clonotype was seen many times. The chain couples TRBV5-1 to TRBJ2-2; 9 nucleotides line up with TRBD1. Germline V gene data show CDR1 as SGHRS and CDR2 as YFSETQ. V was clipped by 5 bases and J by 2 bases; unmatched bases: 19. The CDR3 sequence is 20 residues long. The CDR3: CASRSSVQPGTGINTGELFF. The CDR3 DNA reads as TGCGCCAGCAGAAGTTCCGTCCAACCCGGGACAGGGATCAACACCGGGGAGCTGTTTTTT.

Only a few counts were recorded for this clonotype. This CDR3 reads CASSQAIRGTEAFF. The CDR3, as DNA: TGTGCCAGCAGCCAAGCCATCAGGGGCACTGAAGCTTTCTTT. This rearrangement joins TRBV3-1 to TRBJ1-1; a possible D gene is TRBD1 (6 bases). V lost 1 base and J lost 4, with 10 bases in between. The CDR3 is 14 residues long. Germline assignment: CDR1 LGHDT and CDR2 YNNKEL (reference sequence).

The rearrangement joins TRBV5-1 to TRBJ1-1, with D maybe TRBD1 (5 bases). Trimming stripped 4 bases from V and 4 bases from J, with 20 bases between. CDR3 length equals 16 residues. The germline V gene encodes CDR1 SGHRS and CDR2 YFSETQ. CDR3 in DNA: TGCGCCAGCAGCCGCGACAGCCCTCAATTGGGCACTGAAGCTTTCTTT. This sequence encodes CASSRDSPQLGTEAFF. Full variable domain (missing parts from reference TRBV5-1 and TRBJ1-1): KAGVTQTPRYLIKTRGQQVTLSCSPISGHRSVSWYQQTPGQGLQFLFEYFSETQRNKGNFPGRFSGRQFSNSRSEMNVSTLELGDSALYLCASSRDSPQLGTEAFFGQGTRLTVV.

This clonotype has a handful of counts. J is TRBJ2-2 and V is TRBV6-5, with a possible D match to TRBD1 (6 bases). V lost 1 base and J lost 0, with 18 bases in between. This CDR3 comprises 19 residues. Germline V CDR1 and CDR2: MNHEY, SVGAGI. Written as DNA, the CDR3 is TGTGCCAGCAGTTACTACTCCCCAGGGGACGCAGCGAACACCGGGGAGCTGTTTTTT. This gives the protein CASSYYSPGDAANTGELFF.

This clonotype occurred many times. The J gene is TRBJ2-2, the V gene TRBV4-1; D is ambiguous. Germline CDR1 and CDR2: MGHRA and YSYEKL. This CDR3 contains 12 residues. V was pared by 7 bases and J by 5 bases, with 8 bases between. The CDR3 sequence: CASIDATGELFF. The CDR3 DNA follows: TGCGCCAGCATTGATGCGACCGGGGAGCTGTTTTTT.

This clonotype was seen only a few times. V is TRBV12-3 or TRBV12-4 and J is TRBJ1-4; D unclear. The ends were cut back, 1 base at V and 0 bases at J, with 9 bases in the middle. The CDR3 is made up of 16 amino acids. The CDR3, as DNA: TGTGCCAGCAGTTTAGACCTCAGAGCAACTAATGAAAAACTGTTTTTT. Translation: CASSLDLRATNEKLFF.

The V call is TRBV20-1, the J call TRBJ2-5, with 7 bases lining up with TRBD1. CDR1 DFQATT and CDR2 SNEGSKA come from the germline V gene (reference sequence). V shed 0 bases, J shed 1 base, and the junction held 2 bases outside the gene matches. The CDR3 has 14 amino acids. This chain's CDR3 is CSARDRTGQETQYF. Here the CDR3 DNA reads TGCAGTGCTAGAGACCGGACAGGCCAAGAGACCCAGTACTTC.

This clonotype was recorded a few times. V gene TRBV12-3 or TRBV12-4 combines with J gene TRBJ2-7, with D perhaps TRBD1 (5 bases). The germline V and J ends were trimmed by 5 bases and 3 bases, with 14 bases remaining between them. This CDR3 is 14 amino acids long. CDR3 DNA sequence: TGTGCCAGCAGTCCCCCGGACACCCACTACGAGCAGTACTTC. Translation: CASSPPDTHYEQYF.

This clonotype came up a few times. The rearrangement uses TRBV5-1 and TRBJ1-2, with TRBD1 identical over 11 bases. This CDR3 has 17 amino acids. Germline V CDR1 and CDR2: SGHRS, YFSETQ. The ends lost 3 bases at V and 4 bases at J; junction bases unmatched: 11. The CDR3 loop reads CASSSRDRGFLGYGYTF. For the CDR3, the DNA is TGCGCCAGCAGCTCCCGGGACAGGGGGTTTCTAGGCTATGGCTACACCTTC.

The chain is built from TRBV15 and TRBJ1-4; D may be TRBD1 (5 bases). Germline V gene sequence: CDR1 LNHNV, CDR2 YYDKDF (reference sequence). CDR3 length: 15 residues. Trimming stripped 0 bases from V and 7 bases from J, with 12 bases between. This CDR3 reads CATSRDGRVTEKLFF. DNA of the CDR3: TGTGCCACCAGCAGAGATGGCAGGGTGACTGAAAAACTGTTTTTT. The whole variable domain, remainder taken from reference TRBV15 and TRBJ1-4, is DAMVIQNPRYQVTQFGKPVTLSCSQTLNHNVMYWYQQKSSQAPKLLFHYYDKDFNNEADTPDNFQSRRPNTSFCFLDIRSPGLGDTAMYLCATSRDGRVTEKLFFGSGTQLSVL.

The chain uses TRBV7-9 and TRBJ2-3; D not certain. The V end lost 2 bases, the J end lost 6 bases, and 9 bases lay between the germline ends. Germline V gene data show CDR1 as SEHNR and CDR2 as FQNEAQ (reference sequence). The CDR3 extends over 13 amino acids. This chain's CDR3 is CASSLSWADTQYF. CDR3 in DNA: TGTGCCAGCAGCTTAAGCTGGGCGGATACGCAGTATTTT. Supplemented by reference TRBV7-9 and TRBJ2-3, the full variable domain reads DTGVSQNPRHKITKRGQNVTFRCDPISEHNRLYWYRQTLGQGPEFLTYFQNEAQLEKSRLLSDRFSAERPKGSFSTLEIQRTEQGDSAMYLCASSLSWADTQYFGPGTRLTVL.

This clonotype was seen a handful of times. The chain employs TRBV9 and TRBJ2-2, with D possibly being TRBD2 (6 bases). The CDR3 loop spans 15 amino acids. From germline, CDR1 is SGDLS and CDR2 YYNGEE. V shed 0 bases and J shed 5 bases, with 11 bases lying between them. In nucleotides, the CDR3 is TGTGCCAGCAGCGTAGGGACTATTGCGACCGGGGAGCTGTTTTTT. As protein: CASSVGTIATGELFF.

A few counts support this clonotype. The chain carries TRBV5-1 and TRBJ2-2, with 8 nucleotides matching TRBD1. The CDR3 contains 15 residues. V lost 4 bases and J lost 6; bases outside the gene matches: 8. Germline V lookup: CDR1 SGHRS, CDR2 YFSETQ. Here the CDR3 DNA reads TGCGCCAGCAGCCCGGCAGGGGGCATACCCGGGGAGCTGTTTTTT. Translated, it gives CASSPAGGIPGELFF.

This clonotype was observed a few times. In nucleotides, the CDR3 is TGTGCCAGCAGAACCCGGGACAGTGGGGACGAGCAGTACTTC. As protein: CASRTRDSGDEQYF. The chain carries TRBV11-2 and TRBJ2-7; 7 bases map to TRBD1. Germline V gives CDR1 SGHAT, CDR2 FQNNGV. The CDR3 spans 14 residues. With 6 bases clipped from V and 5 bases from J, the junction kept 10 bases outside the gene matches.

This clonotype was seen only a few times. V gene TRBV4-1 combines with J gene TRBJ2-7, with 8 bases matching TRBD1. CDR3 length equals 14 residues. Unmatched junction bases numbered 5, after V lost 4 bases and J lost 3 bases. Looked up from germline, CDR1 is MGHRA and CDR2 is YSYEKL. For the CDR3, the DNA is TGCGCCAGCAGCCGCGCAGGGGGCGACTACGAGCAGTACTTC. This sequence encodes CASSRAGGDYEQYF.

This clonotype has just a few counts. V usage is TRBV7-9 and J usage is TRBJ1-5; D may be TRBD1 (5 bases). V lost 7 bases to trimming and J lost 3 bases, with 7 bases between them. Per the germline V gene, CDR1 is SEHNR and CDR2 is FQNEAQ (reference sequence). This CDR3 has 12 residues. CDR3 bases: TGTGCCAGCACACAGGACAATCAGCCCCAGCATTTT. Protein: CASTQDNQPQHF.

This clonotype was recorded a few times. The chain links TRBV5-1 to TRBJ2-1; D is ambiguous. CDR3 length: 13 amino acids. Germline CDR1 reads SGHRS; CDR2 reads YFSETQ. Trimming left V 0 bases short and J 5 bases short, with 6 bases between. This CDR3 reads CASSLVVNNEQFF. Written as DNA, the CDR3 is TGCGCCAGCAGCTTGGTTGTGAACAATGAGCAGTTCTTC.

The chain links TRBV30 to TRBJ2-1, with D possibly TRBD2 on 6 matching bases. Germline V lookup: CDR1 GTSNPN, CDR2 SVGIG (reference sequence). With 3 bases removed from V and 7 bases from J, the gap between germline ends came to 10 bases. This CDR3 comprises 12 residues. The CDR3 nucleotides read TGTGCCTGGAGGGACGGGGGTAATGAGCAGTTCTTC. Its translation: CAWRDGGNEQFF.

The J gene is TRBJ1-1, the V gene TRBV29-1; TRBD1 is a possible D gene (5 bases). Germline CDR1 reads SQVTM; CDR2 reads ANQGSEA. The CDR3 spans 14 residues. V lost 5 bases and J 4 bases, leaving 17 bases between the germline ends. The CDR3 DNA sequence: TGCAGCGTTCGACCCCCGGGGGAAGGCACTGAAGCTTTCTTT. As protein: CSVRPPGEGTEAFF. The full variable domain, completed using reference TRBV29-1 and TRBJ1-1, is SAVISQKPSRDICQRGTSLTIQCQVDSQVTMMFWYRQQPGQSLTLIATANQGSEATYESGFVIDKFPISRPNLTFSTLTVSNMSPEDSSIYLCSVRPPGEGTEAFFGQGTRLTVV.

The chain links TRBV12-3 or TRBV12-4 to TRBJ1-5, with D hard to call. This CDR3 contains 14 residues. V was cut by 3 bases and J by 3 bases, with 9 bases left in between. This CDR3 reads CASSFGQYNQPQHF. The CDR3 DNA sequence: TGTGCCAGCAGTTTTGGCCAGTACAATCAGCCCCAGCATTTT.

A few counts support this clonotype. The rearrangement links TRBV5-1 to TRBJ1-4; no definite D call. The V end lost 4 bases, the J end lost 3 bases, and 13 bases lay between the germline ends. The CDR3 sequence is 15 residues long. Germline V gene lookup returns CDR1 SGHRS and CDR2 YFSETQ. The CDR3 is CASSSVDGANEKLFF. CDR3 DNA: TGCGCCAGCAGCAGTGTGGACGGAGCTAATGAAAAACTGTTTTTT.

The J gene is TRBJ2-7, the V gene TRBV20-1; D call uncertain. This CDR3 contains 14 residues. V gave up 5 bases and J gave up 3 bases, with 17 bases separating them. The germline V gene encodes CDR1 DFQATT and CDR2 SNEGSKA (reference sequence). The CDR3 loop reads CSAAPTRRSYEQYF. CDR3 nucleotide sequence: TGCAGTGCTGCCCCTACCCGACGGAGCTACGAGCAGTACTTC.

This clonotype was observed a few times. The chain is built from TRBV6-1 and TRBJ1-1, with D unresolved. The germline V gene encodes CDR1 MNHNS and CDR2 SASEGT. V lost 6 bases and J 11 bases, leaving 25 bases between the germline ends. CDR3 length: 15 amino acids. The CDR3 sequence is CASSVSVDRRTGAFF. The CDR3 DNA reads TGTGCCAGCAGCGTAAGTGTAGACCGCAGAACTGGGGCTTTCTTT.

The rearrangement joins TRBV18 to TRBJ2-3; 7 positions match TRBD1. J was trimmed by 7 bases and V by 3 bases; bases with no gene match: 7. The CDR3 runs 14 residues. Germline values: CDR1 KGHSH, CDR2 LQKENI. This CDR3 is CASSPDRDSYTQYF. CDR3 DNA: TGTGCCAGCTCACCGGACCGGGACAGTTATACGCAGTATTTT. The complete variable domain, with remaining parts taken from reference TRBV18 and TRBJ2-3, reads NAGVMQNPRHLVRRRGQEARLRCSPMKGHSHVYWYRQLPEEGLKFMVYLQKENIIDESGMPKERFSAEFPKEGPSILRIQQVVRGDSAAYFCASSPDRDSYTQYFGPGTRLTVL.

The CDR3: CASSFQGTGRAGELFF. CDR3 nucleotide sequence: TGTGCCAGCAGCTTCCAAGGGACAGGGAGGGCCGGGGAGCTGTTTTTT. V gene TRBV7-2 combines with J gene TRBJ2-2, with TRBD1 matching 9 bases. This CDR3 contains 16 residues. Trimming removed 3 bases from V and 6 bases from J; junction bases left unmatched: 8. The germline gives CDR1 SGHTA, CDR2 FQGNSA.

The genes are TRBV24-1 and TRBJ2-2; unclear D gene. CDR1 KGHDR and CDR2 SFDVKD come from the germline V gene. Deletions cut 0 bases from V and 0 bases from J, with 10 bases between. This CDR3 is built from 17 residues. The DNA of the CDR3 is TGTGCCACCAGTGATTTGTGGTCAGGAACGAACACCGGGGAGCTGTTTTTT. It yields the protein CATSDLWSGTNTGELFF.